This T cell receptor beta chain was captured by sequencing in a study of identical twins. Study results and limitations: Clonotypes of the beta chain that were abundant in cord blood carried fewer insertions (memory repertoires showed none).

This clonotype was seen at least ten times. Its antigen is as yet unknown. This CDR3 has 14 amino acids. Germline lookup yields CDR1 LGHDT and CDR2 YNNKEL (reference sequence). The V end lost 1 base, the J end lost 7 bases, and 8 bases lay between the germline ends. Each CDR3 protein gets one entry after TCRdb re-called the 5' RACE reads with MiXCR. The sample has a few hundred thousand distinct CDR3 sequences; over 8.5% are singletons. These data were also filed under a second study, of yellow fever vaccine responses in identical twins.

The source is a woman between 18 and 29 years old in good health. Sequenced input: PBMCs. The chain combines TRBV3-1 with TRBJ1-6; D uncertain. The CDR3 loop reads CASSQVALNSPLHF. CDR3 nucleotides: TGTGCCAGCAGCCAAGTGGCGTTAAATTCACCCCTCCACTTT. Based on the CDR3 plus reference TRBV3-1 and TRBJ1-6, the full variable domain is DTAVSQTPKYLVTQMGNDKSIKCEQNLGHDTMYWYKQDSKKFLKIMFSYNNKELIINETVPNRFSPKSPDKAHLNLHINSLELGDSAVYFCASSQVALNSPLHFGNGTRLTVT.